This T cell receptor beta chain was sequenced in a study of blood T cell repertoires in COVID-19. Study context: Samples of COVID-19 (acute and convalescent) were obtained from the United States, Italy and Spain. PBMCs, B-cell-depleted T cells, or T cells provided the cDNA or gDNA that made up the material.

Original data processing: Scientists estimated how many nucleated cells there were by amplifying reference gene primers. Repertoires were generated with immunoSEQ multiplex PCR, while TCRdb's copy carries only in-frame clones and drops some. V, J and clone size derive from that table, while D and trimming were established from the DNA sequence. Of 230,000 or so clones in the sample, about 90% were seen once. This clonotype was sampled from a middle-aged man with active or convalescent COVID-19. The sample was peripheral blood.

Written as DNA, the CDR3 is TGTGCCAGCAGCCAACCTAGCGGGGGGGCCCGCACAGATACGCAGTATTTT. Its protein product is CASSQPSGGARTDTQYF. The chain carries TRBV3-1 (or the pseudogene TRBV3-2) and TRBJ2-3; 12 positions match TRBD2. J lost 1 base, V lost 2 bases, and 4 bases had no gene match. CDR3 length: 17 residues. CDR1 and CDR2 (germline): LGHDT, YNNKEL (reference sequence).